This entry describes one TCR beta chain. The data derive from a study of blood T cell repertoires in COVID-19. Original handling: Scientists estimated how many nucleated cells there were by amplifying reference gene primers. Profiled with immunoSEQ multiplex PCR; TCRdb holds only in-frame clones, not every one. The V and J calls and clone size are taken from that table; D and trimming were inferred from the DNA. Counted here are fewer than 150,000 clones, 80% to 90% occurring once; the ten biggest clones make up roughly 12%. Germline V gene sequence: CDR1 SGHTA, CDR2 FQGNSA. This CDR3 comprises 14 residues. The V and J ends lost 5 bases and 4 bases respectively, with 11 bases between them.

The sample comprised peripheral blood. The chain uses TRBV7-2 and TRBJ2-2; D may be TRBD2 (5 bases). The sequence was obtained from a human donor in a cohort sampled during active COVID-19. CDR3 nucleotide sequence: TGTGCCAGCAGCCCCACTCTAGCCACCGGGGAGCTGTTTTTT. Its protein product is CASSPTLATGELFF.